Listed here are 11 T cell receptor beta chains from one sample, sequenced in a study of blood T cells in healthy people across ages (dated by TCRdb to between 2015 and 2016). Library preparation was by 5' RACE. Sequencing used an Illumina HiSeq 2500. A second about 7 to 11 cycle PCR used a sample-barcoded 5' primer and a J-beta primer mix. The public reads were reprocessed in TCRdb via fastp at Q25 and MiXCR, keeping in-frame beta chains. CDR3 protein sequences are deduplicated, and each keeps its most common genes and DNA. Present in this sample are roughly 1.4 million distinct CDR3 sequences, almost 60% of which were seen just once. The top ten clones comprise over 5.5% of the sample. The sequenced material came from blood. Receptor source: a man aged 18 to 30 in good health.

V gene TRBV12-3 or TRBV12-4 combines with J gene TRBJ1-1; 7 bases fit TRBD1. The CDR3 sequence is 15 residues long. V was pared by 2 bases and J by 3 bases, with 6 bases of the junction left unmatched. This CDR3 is CASSLHFTGDTEAFF. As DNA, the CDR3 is TGTGCCAGCAGTTTACACTTCACAGGGGACACTGAAGCTTTCTTT.

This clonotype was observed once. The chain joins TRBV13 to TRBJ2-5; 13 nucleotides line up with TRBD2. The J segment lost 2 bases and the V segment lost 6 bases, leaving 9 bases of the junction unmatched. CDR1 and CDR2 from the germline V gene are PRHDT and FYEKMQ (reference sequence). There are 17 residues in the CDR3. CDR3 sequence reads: CASSSGLAGDPQETQYF. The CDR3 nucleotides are TGTGCCAGCAGTTCAGGACTAGCGGGAGACCCTCAAGAGACCCAGTACTTC.

CDR3 DNA: TGTGCCAGCAGTCCTATCTCTTCCCTTTACGAGCAGTACTTC. It codes for CASSPISSLYEQYF. The V and J genes are TRBV2 and TRBJ2-7; D is unresolved. The germline V gene encodes CDR1 SNHLY and CDR2 FYNNEI. With 5 bases removed from V and 4 bases from J, the gap between germline ends came to 15 bases. The CDR3 contains 14 residues.

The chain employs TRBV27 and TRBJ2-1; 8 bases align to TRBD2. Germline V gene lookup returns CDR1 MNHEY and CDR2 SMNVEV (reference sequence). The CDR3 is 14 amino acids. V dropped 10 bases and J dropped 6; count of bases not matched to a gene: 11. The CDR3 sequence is CATTGTSSGNEQFF. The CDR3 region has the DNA TGTGCCACGACCGGGACTAGTTCAGGCAATGAGCAGTTCTTC.

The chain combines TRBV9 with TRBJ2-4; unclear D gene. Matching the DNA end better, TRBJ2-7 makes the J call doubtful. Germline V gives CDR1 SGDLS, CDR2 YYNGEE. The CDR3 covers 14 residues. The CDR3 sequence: CASSVGQSIYEQYF. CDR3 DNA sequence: TGTGCCAGCAGCGTAGGTCAATCTATCTACGAGCAGTACTTC.

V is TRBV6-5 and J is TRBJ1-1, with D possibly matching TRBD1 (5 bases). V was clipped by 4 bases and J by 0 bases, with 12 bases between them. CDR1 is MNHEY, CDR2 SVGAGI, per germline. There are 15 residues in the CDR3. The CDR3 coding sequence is TGTGCCAGCAGTTCGTCAGGGAACGTGAACACTGAAGCTTTCTTT. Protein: CASSSSGNVNTEAFF.

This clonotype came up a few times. Here the CDR3 DNA reads TGCAGCGTTGAAAGGTCGAGAACCCAGTACTTC. Its translation is CSVERSRTQYF. This chain connects TRBV29-1 to TRBJ2-7; D gene unclear. The CDR3 runs 11 residues. V shed 2 bases and J shed 10 bases, with 12 bases lying between them. Germline V gene lookup returns CDR1 SQVTM and CDR2 ANQGSEA.

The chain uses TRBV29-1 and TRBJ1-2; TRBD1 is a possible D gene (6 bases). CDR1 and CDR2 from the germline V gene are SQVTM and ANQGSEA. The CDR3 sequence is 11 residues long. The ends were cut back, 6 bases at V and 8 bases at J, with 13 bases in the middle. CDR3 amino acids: CSVGGTIGYTF. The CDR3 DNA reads TGCAGCGTAGGGGGTACCATCGGCTACACCTTC. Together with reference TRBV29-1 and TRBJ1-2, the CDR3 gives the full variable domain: SAVISQKPSRDICQRGTSLTIQCQVDSQVTMMFWYRQQPGQSLTLIATANQGSEATYESGFVIDKFPISRPNLTFSTLTVSNMSPEDSSIYLCSVGGTIGYTFGSGTRLTVV.

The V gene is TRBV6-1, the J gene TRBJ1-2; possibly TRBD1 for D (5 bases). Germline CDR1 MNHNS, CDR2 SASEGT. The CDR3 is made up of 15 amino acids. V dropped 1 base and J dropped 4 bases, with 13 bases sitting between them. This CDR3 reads CASSEGGAGGYGYTF. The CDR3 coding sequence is TGTGCCAGCAGTGAAGGTGGGGCCGGGGGCTATGGCTACACCTTC.

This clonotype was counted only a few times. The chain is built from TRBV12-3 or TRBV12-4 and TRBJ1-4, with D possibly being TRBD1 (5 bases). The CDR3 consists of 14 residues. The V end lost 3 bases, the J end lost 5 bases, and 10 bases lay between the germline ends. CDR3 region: CASSFARGNEKLFF. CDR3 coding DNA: TGTGCCAGCAGTTTCGCCCGGGGGAATGAAAAACTGTTTTTT.

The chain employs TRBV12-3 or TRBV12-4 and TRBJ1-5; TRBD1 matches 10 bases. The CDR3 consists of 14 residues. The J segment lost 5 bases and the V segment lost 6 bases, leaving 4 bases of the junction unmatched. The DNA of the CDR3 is TGTGCCAGCAGCGCGGACAGGGGGGATCAGCCCCAGCATTTT. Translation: CASSADRGDQPQHF.